One and the same sample provided the 26 T cell receptor beta chains below, sequenced in a study of blood T cell repertoires in COVID-19. The table came from immunoSEQ multiplex PCR; TCRdb's copy has only in-frame clones and leaves some out. The data show over 85,000 clones, 87% seen once. Material: peripheral blood. These TCRs come from a human donor in a cohort sampled during active COVID-19.

The CDR3 sequence: CASSYSRRVETEAFF. CDR3 DNA: TGTGCCAGCAGTTACTCGAGGAGGGTAGAGACTGAAGCTTTCTTT. V is TRBV6-5 and J is TRBJ1-1; D unresolved. There are 15 residues in the CDR3. From germline, CDR1 is MNHEY and CDR2 SVGAGI. Trimming pared 0 bases from V and 5 bases from J, leaving 13 bases between.

The chain carries TRBV5-4 and TRBJ2-5; 9 bases align to TRBD1. V dropped 0 bases and J dropped 10; count of bases not matched to a gene: 1. There are 12 residues in the CDR3. Per germline, CDR1 SGHNT and CDR2 YYREEE (reference sequence). The CDR3 loop reads CASSLGQGDQYF. CDR3 sequence (DNA): TGTGCCAGCAGCTTGGGACAGGGGGACCAGTACTTC.

The CDR3 region has the DNA TGTGCCAGCAGTTTGGGGGGGGGTCGAGAGACCCAGTACTTC. It yields the protein CASSLGGGRETQYF. The chain combines TRBV28 with TRBJ2-5; TRBD2 matches 7 bases. V gave up 3 bases and J gave up 4 bases; unmatched junction bases: 5. Germline CDR1 MDHEN, CDR2 SYDVKM. CDR3 length: 14 residues.

The V gene is TRBV9, the J gene TRBJ2-3; the match to TRBD2 covers 7 bases. CDR3 size: 19 residues. The V gene end was trimmed by 4 bases and the J gene end by 2 bases; junction bases not matched to a gene: 19. Germline V gene data show CDR1 as SGDLS and CDR2 as YYNGEE. The CDR3 here is CASSTWGGETVLATDTQYF. The DNA for the CDR3 is TGTGCCAGCAGCACCTGGGGAGGGGAGACCGTCTTGGCCACAGATACGCAGTATTTT.

The V call is TRBV7-9, the J call TRBJ1-6; D is ambiguous. CDR1 is SEHNR and CDR2 is FQNEAQ in the germline V gene (reference sequence). Trimming took off 3 bases at V and 8 bases at J, with 11 bases between the two ends. The CDR3 loop spans 14 amino acids. In DNA form, the CDR3 reads TGTGCCAGCAGCTTGGAGGGTCTCGATTCACCCCTCCACTTT. Protein: CASSLEGLDSPLHF.

This rearrangement joins TRBV4-1 to TRBJ1-2; D call uncertain. This CDR3 has 15 residues. V gave up 4 bases and J gave up 3 bases, with 15 bases separating them. Germline CDR1 reads MGHRA; CDR2 reads YSYEKL. Written as DNA, the CDR3 is TGCGCCAGCAGCCGCCTCCTGCAGGCCGACTATGGCTACACCTTC. Protein product: CASSRLLQADYGYTF.

The genes are TRBV3-1 (or the pseudogene TRBV3-2) and TRBJ2-1, with 11 bases lining up with TRBD2. V gave up 2 bases and J gave up 7 bases; unmatched junction bases: 1. This CDR3 has 14 amino acids. In germline, CDR1 is LGHDT, CDR2 YNNKEL (reference sequence). Here the CDR3 reads CASSQTSGGNEQFF. The DNA for the CDR3 is TGTGCCAGCAGCCAAACTAGCGGGGGAAATGAGCAGTTCTTC.

This clone has only one observation. This chain joins TRBV30 and TRBJ1-1; D perhaps matches TRBD1 (6 bases). From germline, CDR1 is GTSNPN and CDR2 SVGIG (reference sequence). This CDR3 is built from 13 residues. Trimming took off 1 base at V and 5 bases at J, with 11 bases between the two ends. CDR3 loop: CAWSASTGTEAFF. The CDR3 DNA follows: TGTGCCTGGAGTGCCTCAACAGGGACTGAAGCTTTCTTT.

The rearrangement joins TRBV6-4 to TRBJ2-1; TRBD2 agrees at 7 bases. Germline trimming cut 6 bases from V and 5 bases from J; bases unmatched to any gene: 10. This CDR3 has 15 amino acids. The germline gives CDR1 MRHNA, CDR2 SNTAGT. In nucleotides, the CDR3 is TGTGCCAGCAGCGTTCGGGCGGGAGATAACAATGAGCAGTTCTTC. Translation: CASSVRAGDNNEQFF.

The chain uses TRBV18 and TRBJ1-2; D call uncertain. V dropped 5 bases and J dropped 6 bases, with 16 bases sitting between them. There are 14 residues in the CDR3. The germline CDR1 and CDR2 sequences are KGHSH and LQKENI. The CDR3 sequence: CASSVDGAENGYTF. CDR3 DNA sequence: TGTGCCAGCTCAGTAGACGGTGCGGAGAATGGCTACACCTTC.

The chain combines TRBV28 with TRBJ1-1; TRBD1 matches at 9 bases. Trimming at V came to 8 bases and at J to 4 bases, leaving 11 bases not matched to a gene. This CDR3 spans 15 amino acids. The germline CDR1 and CDR2 sequences are MDHEN and SYDVKM. CDR3 DNA: TGTGCCAGCTCCCAGAATGGACAGGGGAGCACTGAAGCTTTCTTT. It codes for CASSQNGQGSTEAFF. Supplemented by reference TRBV28 and TRBJ1-1, the full variable domain reads DVKVTQSSRYLVKRTGEKVFLECVQDMDHENMFWYRQDPGLGLRLIYFSYDVKMKEKGDIPEGYSVSREKKERFSLILESASTNQTSMYLCASSQNGQGSTEAFFGQGTRLTVV.

The chain employs TRBV3-1 (or the pseudogene TRBV3-2) and TRBJ1-5, with a possible D match to TRBD1 (5 bases). V was clipped by 0 bases and J by 1 base, with 7 bases between them. CDR1 and CDR2 from the germline V gene are LGHDT and YNNKEL (reference sequence). CDR3 length equals 15 residues. CDR3 sequence reads: CASSQDSGSNQPQHF. In nucleotides, the CDR3 is TGTGCCAGCAGCCAAGACTCAGGGAGCAATCAGCCCCAGCATTTT.

The chain combines TRBV5-1 with TRBJ2-2; 12 nucleotides agree with TRBD2. V lost 4 bases, J lost 7 bases, and 11 bases stayed unmatched. The CDR3 is made up of 17 amino acids. Germline values: CDR1 SGHRS, CDR2 YFSETQ. The CDR3 is CASSRVTSGSSDGELFF. The CDR3 DNA follows: TGCGCCAGCAGCCGTGTGACTAGCGGGAGTTCGGACGGGGAGCTGTTTTTT.

V and J are TRBV6-5 and TRBJ2-1, with 9 bases matching TRBD1. CDR3 length: 15 residues. The germline gives CDR1 MNHEY, CDR2 SVGAGI. V trimming: 0 bases; J trimming: 6 bases; junction bases outside the gene matches: 3. The CDR3 DNA reads as TGTGCCAGCAGTTACTCGGGACAGGGCTTCAATGAGCAGTTCTTC. As protein: CASSYSGQGFNEQFF.

The rearrangement links TRBV28 to TRBJ1-2; TRBD1 agrees at 8 bases. Looked up from germline, CDR1 is MDHEN and CDR2 is SYDVKM. With V trimmed by 5 bases and J by 4 bases, 9 bases remained unmatched. This CDR3 contains 15 residues. CDR3: CASSPYTGGGYGYTF. In DNA, the CDR3 is TGTGCCAGCAGTCCCTATACAGGGGGTGGCTATGGCTACACCTTC.

This clone is a singleton in its sample. This chain connects TRBV18 to TRBJ2-1, with 10 bases identical to TRBD2. Germline V gene data show CDR1 as KGHSH and CDR2 as LQKENI. The CDR3 is 17 amino acids. The junction had 2 bases not matched to a gene; V was cut back by 0 bases and J by 0 bases. CDR3 sequence (DNA): TGTGCCAGCTCACCACCTATAGCGGGAGGCTCCTACAATGAGCAGTTCTTC. This sequence encodes CASSPPIAGGSYNEQFF.

The chain employs TRBV15 and TRBJ1-2, with 8 positions matching TRBD1. J gave up 8 bases and V 0 bases, and 11 bases lay outside the gene matches. The germline CDR1 and CDR2 sequences are LNHNV and YYDKDF (reference sequence). This CDR3 contains 16 residues. CDR3 amino acids: CATSRDLVRGPRGYTF. Written as DNA, the CDR3 is TGTGCCACCAGCAGAGATCTGGTCAGGGGGCCTAGAGGCTACACCTTC.

The V call is TRBV6-6, the J call TRBJ1-1; 7 nucleotides agree with TRBD1. The junction had 10 bases not matched to a gene; V was cut back by 1 base and J by 11 bases. The germline CDR1 and CDR2 sequences are MNHNY and SVGAGI (reference sequence). The CDR3 covers 14 residues. The CDR3 loop is CASSYFTGAYEAFF. The CDR3 bases are TGTGCCAGCAGTTACTTCACAGGGGCATACGAGGCTTTCTTT.

This clone was seen at least ten times. The rearrangement joins TRBV5-1 to TRBJ2-7; a possible D gene is TRBD2 (6 bases). CDR1 SGHRS and CDR2 YFSETQ come from the germline V gene. V was trimmed by 2 bases and J by 4 bases, leaving 10 bases between them. This CDR3 contains 13 residues. CDR3 sequence (DNA): TGCGCCAGCAGCTTAGGAGGGATGTACGAGCAGTACTTC. Protein product: CASSLGGMYEQYF.

This chain links TRBV4-1 with TRBJ2-2; TRBD1 agrees at 8 bases. Germline CDR1 and CDR2: MGHRA and YSYEKL. With 0 bases clipped from V and 1 base from J, the junction kept 1 base outside the gene matches. The CDR3 has 16 residues. CDR3 protein: CASSQETGVNTGELFF. The CDR3 DNA is TGCGCCAGCAGCCAAGAGACAGGGGTGAACACCGGGGAGCTGTTTTTT.

This chain joins TRBV5-4 and TRBJ2-1, with 13 bases aligning to TRBD2. V trimming: 4 bases; J trimming: 8 bases; junction bases outside the gene matches: 9. CDR1 and CDR2 (germline): SGHNT, YYREEE (reference sequence). The CDR3 is 16 amino acids. CDR3 sequence: CASSQGLAGEGDEQFF. In nucleotides, the CDR3 is TGTGCCAGCAGCCAAGGACTAGCGGGAGAAGGGGATGAGCAGTTCTTC.

The V call is TRBV2, the J call TRBJ1-4; 8 bases are a match to TRBD1. V was pared by 4 bases and J by 5 bases, with 6 bases of the junction left unmatched. This CDR3 is built from 15 residues. Germline assignment: CDR1 SNHLY and CDR2 FYNNEI. The CDR3 loop reads CASSGTGGHNEKLFF. The CDR3 DNA follows: TGTGCCAGCAGTGGAACAGGGGGTCACAATGAAAAACTGTTTTTT.

The table lists this clone with a few counts. J is TRBJ1-2 and V is TRBV27; 9 nucleotides match TRBD1. The germline CDR1 and CDR2 sequences are MNHEY and SMNVEV (reference sequence). The CDR3 loop spans 15 amino acids. V lost 3 bases to trimming and J lost 4 bases; unmatched junction nucleotides: 6. In nucleotides, the CDR3 is TGTGCCAGCAGTTTTCCGGGACAGGGACCCTATGGCTACACCTTC. This sequence encodes CASSFPGQGPYGYTF.

The chain has TRBV4-2 and TRBJ2-7; 7 bases match TRBD2. J lost 4 bases, V lost 0 bases, and 3 bases had no gene match. From germline, CDR1 is LGHNA and CDR2 YNFKEQ. The CDR3 length is 14 residues. As DNA, the CDR3 is TGTGCCAGCAGCCAAGACCTGGGGGGGTACGAGCAGTACTTC. This codes for CASSQDLGGYEQYF.

The chain is built from TRBV10-3 and TRBJ2-7, with 9 bases matching TRBD1. The CDR3 totals 15 residues. Germline V gene lookup returns CDR1 ENHRY and CDR2 SYGVKD. V dropped 2 bases and J dropped 4; count of bases not matched to a gene: 6. The CDR3 region has the DNA TGTGCCATCAGTGAGGGGACAGGGACTCGATACGAGCAGTACTTC. Translated: CAISEGTGTRYEQYF.

This chain joins TRBV3-1 (or the pseudogene TRBV3-2) and TRBJ2-7; 7 nucleotides align to TRBD1. The J segment lost 2 bases and the V segment lost 1 base, leaving 5 bases of the junction unmatched. The CDR3 has 15 amino acids. Germline V lookup: CDR1 LGHDT, CDR2 YNNKEL (reference sequence). The CDR3 here is CASSQGVGQAYEQYF. CDR3 in DNA: TGTGCCAGCAGCCAAGGTGTCGGACAGGCCTACGAGCAGTACTTC.